This T cell receptor beta chain was observed in a study of cytomegalovirus exposure and HLA in healthy donors. As regards this clone: What it recognizes is unknown.

Germline V gene lookup returns CDR1 SGDLS and CDR2 YYNGEE. The CDR3 is made up of 14 amino acids. V was pared by 3 bases and J by 8 bases, with 10 bases of the junction left unmatched. PCR involved 60 Vbeta and 13 Jbeta primers. Sequencing was performed with immunoSEQ multiplex PCR; in TCRdb, only in-frame clones are kept and a portion is missing. The sample yields 110,000 to 150,000 clones, 75% to 80% seen once. Overall study findings and caveats: Sequencing artifact likely explains a cluster of highly shared sequence variants.

The rearrangement joins TRBV9 to TRBJ1-1; 7 nucleotides match TRBD1. Sequenced: PBMCs. The TCR originated in a woman aged 25 to 45 in good health and CMV-seronegative. CDR3 amino acids: CASSAGTAMSEAFF. The CDR3 DNA sequence: TGTGCCAGCAGCGCGGGGACAGCCATGTCGGAAGCTTTCTTT.